This T cell receptor (beta chain) comes out of a study of Graves' ophthalmopathy and Graves' hyperthyroidism. The study, taken as a whole, reports: Most thyroid clonotypes expanded beyond 0.001 frequency were also found in blood.

This clonotype was seen a few times. The target antigen is unknown. Amplification from RNA transcripts yielded the TCR beta CDR3 regions. RT-PCR in the first round used HTBI primers; a second-round multiplex PCR followed. A single record per CDR3 protein comes from TCRdb applying MiXCR to the multiplex PCR reads. The sample has around 470,000 distinct CDR3 sequences, around an eighth seen once. CDR3 length: 16 amino acids. V lost 2 bases and J lost 7, with 15 bases in between. Germline CDR1 and CDR2: MNHEY and SVGAGI. If patients had other autoimmune diseases, uncontrolled infections, pregnancy or lactation, they were excluded. A diagnosis was made from clinical symptoms together with serum thyroxine, TRAb, thyroid ultrasound and orbital computed tomography. PBMCs were obtained from 8.5 to 10 ml of fresh peripheral blood.

V is TRBV6-5 and J is TRBJ1-6; TRBD1 is a possible D gene (6 bases). The TCR was taken from a woman in her twenties or thirties with Graves' ophthalmopathy. The sample taken for sequencing was blood. The CDR3 loop reads CASSYGTPGGNSPLHF. The DNA of the CDR3 is TGTGCCAGCAGTTACGGGACACCCGGTGGGAATTCACCCCTCCACTTT.